In this sample, the clone carrying this T cell receptor beta chain turned up many times. Antigen unknown. Found in a library prepared for alpha chains, this beta chain is an off-target read, and its abundance has little meaning. The data were obtained in a study of spatial heterogeneity in lung cancer. General observations from the study: It was estimated that coverage of tumor T cells reached around 7% for alpha chains and less than 15% for beta chains. In tumors, expanded intratumoral alpha and beta TCR counts tracked mutation counts.

In TCRdb, the 5' RACE reads were re-called with MiXCR into one record per CDR3 protein. This sample has 4,000 to 6,500 distinct CDR3 sequences, with approximately 6.6% found just once. The CDR3 covers 14 residues. Germline CDR1 and CDR2: SGDLS and YYNGEE. V lost 0 bases to trimming and J lost 2 bases, with 7 bases between them. Specified time point: sample taken at primary tumor resection. The input material, whole RNA from tumor, nontumor lung or frozen PBMC, was sequenced unsorted. This sequence joins TRBV9 and TRBJ2-3; D unclear. Sequenced here: lung tumor tissue, sampled at surgery. This clonotype was obtained from a female donor with early-stage non-small cell lung cancer. CDR3 amino acids: CASSVAPVTDTQYF. The CDR3 DNA is TGTGCCAGCAGCGTAGCCCCAGTCACAGATACGCAGTATTTT.